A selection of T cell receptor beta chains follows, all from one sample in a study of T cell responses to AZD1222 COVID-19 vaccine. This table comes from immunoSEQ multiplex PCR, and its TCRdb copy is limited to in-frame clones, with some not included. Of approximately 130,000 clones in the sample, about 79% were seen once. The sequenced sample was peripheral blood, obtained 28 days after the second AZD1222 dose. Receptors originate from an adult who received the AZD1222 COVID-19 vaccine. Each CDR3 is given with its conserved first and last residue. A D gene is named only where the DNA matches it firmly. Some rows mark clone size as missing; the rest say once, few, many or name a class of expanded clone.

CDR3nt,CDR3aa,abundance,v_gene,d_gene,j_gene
TGTGCCAGCACCCTCAGCTCTGAAAAACTGTTTTTT,CASTLSSEKLFF,NA,TRBV12-3/TRBV12-4,NA,TRBJ1-4
TGTGCCAGCAGCCACACAGTGAACACTGAAGCTTTCTTT,CASSHTVNTEAFF,few,TRBV3-1/TRBV3-2,NA,TRBJ1-1
TGCGCCAGCAGCTTGTTCAGCGACGGCGACTATGGCTACACCTTC,CASSLFSDGDYGYTF,few,TRBV5-1,NA,TRBJ1-2
TGCGCCAGCAGCCAAGGCCCCGGACGCACTGAAGCTTTCTTT,CASSQGPGRTEAFF,NA,TRBV4-3,NA,TRBJ1-1
TGTGCCAGCAGTGAAGCCGCCACACCCCATGGAAACACCATATATTTT,CASSEAATPHGNTIYF,few,TRBV2,NA,TRBJ1-3
TGCGCCAGCAGCCTGGGGACAGGGGGCACTGAAGCTTTCTTT,CASSLGTGGTEAFF,NA,TRBV5-1,TRBD1,TRBJ1-1
TGTGCCAGCAGTCTAATTAAGCGGGGTTCGGATACGCAGTATTTT,CASSLIKRGSDTQYF,few,TRBV28,TRBD2,TRBJ2-3
TGTGCCACCAGTGATTTCGGGCAGGGGGGAAAGCTCGAGCAGTTCTTC,CATSDFGQGGKLEQFF,NA,TRBV24-1,NA,TRBJ2-1
TGTGCCAGCAGGGGGACAGCAGGAGGCTACACCTTC,CASRGTAGGYTF,NA,TRBV7-8,TRBD1,TRBJ1-2
TGTGCCAGCAGCCCCGGGGGGAGGGTGGATAATTCACCCCTCCACTTT,CASSPGGRVDNSPLHF,NA,TRBV3-1/TRBV3-2,NA,TRBJ1-6
TGTGCCAGCAGTTATAGGGGGGGCGGCGCTTTCTTT,CASSYRGGGAFF,NA,TRBV6-5,NA,TRBJ1-1
TGTGCCAGCAACCCACCCGGGACGGGTCAAAAACTGTTTTTT,CASNPPGTGQKLFF,NA,TRBV28,NA,TRBJ1-4
TGTGCCAGCAGGCGCGATACGACAGGGGGCGGCTACACCTTC,CASRRDTTGGGYTF,NA,TRBV25-1,TRBD1,TRBJ1-2
TGTGCCAGCAGCTTCCCTGGACAGGGGGGGTACGAGCAGTACTTC,CASSFPGQGGYEQYF,NA,TRBV7-8,TRBD1,TRBJ2-7